A selection of T cell receptor beta chains follows, all from one sample in a study of OX40 agonist ivuxolimab in advanced cancers. The assay was immunoSEQ multiplex PCR, and TCRdb's table has in-frame clones only and misses some. The profile covers 20,000 or so clones, with under 85% appearing a single time and more than 15% taken by the ten largest. This sample comprised CD4+ or CD8+ T cells sorted from blood, obtained in a trial of the OX40 agonist ivuxolimab. The origin of the receptors is an adult with an advanced solid tumor such as melanoma, head and neck, liver or kidney cancer. Each CDR3 is given with its conserved first and last residue. D genes are given only for firm matches. Clone size is not always given. Where it is, it says once, few, many or a class for expanded clones.

d_gene: -
abundance: -
j_gene: TRBJ1-2
v_gene: TRBV7-9
CDR3aa: CASSLGGQDYGYTF
CDR3nt: TGTGCCAGCAGCTTAGGGGGCCAGGACTATGGCTACACCTTC

d_gene: -
abundance: few
j_gene: TRBJ2-1
v_gene: TRBV4-1
CDR3aa: CASSLRYEQGIYNEQFF
CDR3nt: TGCGCCAGCAGCCTCCGATACGAGCAGGGCATATACAATGAGCAGTTCTTC

d_gene: -
abundance: -
j_gene: TRBJ1-2
v_gene: TRBV4-1
CDR3aa: CASRGDGYTF
CDR3nt: TGCGCCAGCAGGGGGGATGGCTACACCTTC

d_gene: -
abundance: -
j_gene: TRBJ1-2
v_gene: TRBV6-5
CDR3aa: CASSYWAGGYTF
CDR3nt: TGTGCCAGCAGTTACTGGGCGGGAGGCTACACCTTC

d_gene: -
abundance: -
j_gene: TRBJ2-2
v_gene: TRBV5-6
CDR3aa: CASSLGQRNTGELFF
CDR3nt: TGTGCCAGCAGCTTGGGACAGCGGAACACCGGGGAGCTGTTTTTT

d_gene: -
abundance: -
j_gene: TRBJ2-5
v_gene: TRBV4-1
CDR3aa: CASRLRQDLQETQYF
CDR3nt: TGCGCCAGCAGGTTAAGACAGGACCTCCAAGAGACCCAGTACTTC

d_gene: -
abundance: -
j_gene: TRBJ1-1
v_gene: TRBV9
CDR3aa: CASTRAGMNTEAFF
CDR3nt: TGTGCCAGCACACGGGCGGGGATGAACACTGAAGCTTTCTTT

d_gene: -
abundance: once
j_gene: TRBJ1-5
v_gene: TRBV4-1
CDR3aa: CASSQVLGQPQHF
CDR3nt: TGCGCCAGCAGCCAAGTGTTGGGGCAGCCCCAGCATTTT

d_gene: TRBD1
abundance: -
j_gene: TRBJ1-2
v_gene: TRBV7-9
CDR3aa: CASSHGTGGGYGYTF
CDR3nt: TGTGCCAGCAGCCACGGGACAGGGGGCGGCTATGGCTACACCTTC

d_gene: -
abundance: -
j_gene: TRBJ1-4
v_gene: TRBV15
CDR3aa: CATSRDLATNEKLFF
CDR3nt: TGTGCCACCAGCAGAGATTTGGCAACTAATGAAAAACTGTTTTTT

d_gene: -
abundance: -
j_gene: TRBJ2-5
v_gene: TRBV6-5
CDR3aa: CASSYAGWGETQYF
CDR3nt: TGTGCCAGCAGTTACGCAGGATGGGGAGAGACCCAGTACTTC

d_gene: -
abundance: -
j_gene: TRBJ2-1
v_gene: TRBV5-6
CDR3aa: CASSVAPGSYNEQFF
CDR3nt: TGTGCCAGCAGCGTAGCGCCCGGCTCCTACAATGAGCAGTTCTTC

d_gene: -
abundance: -
j_gene: TRBJ1-5
v_gene: TRBV2
CDR3aa: CASRRQANQPQHF
CDR3nt: TGTGCCAGCAGACGACAGGCAAATCAGCCCCAGCATTTT

d_gene: TRBD2
abundance: -
j_gene: TRBJ2-3
v_gene: TRBV29-1
CDR3aa: CSVEARGDLDTQYF
CDR3nt: TGCAGCGTTGAAGCCCGGGGGGATTTAGATACGCAGTATTTT

d_gene: -
abundance: -
j_gene: TRBJ2-2
v_gene: TRBV19
CDR3aa: CASSMGRANTGELFF
CDR3nt: TGTGCCAGTAGTATGGGCAGGGCGAACACCGGGGAGCTGTTTTTT

d_gene: -
abundance: -
j_gene: TRBJ2-7
v_gene: TRBV6-1
CDR3aa: CASSEVQGALSYEQYF
CDR3nt: TGTGCCAGCAGTGAAGTCCAAGGGGCACTTTCCTACGAGCAGTACTTC

d_gene: -
abundance: once
j_gene: TRBJ2-1
v_gene: TRBV9
CDR3aa: CASSPSGEDNEQFF
CDR3nt: TGTGCCAGCAGCCCCTCGGGGGAGGACAATGAGCAGTTCTTC

d_gene: -
abundance: -
j_gene: TRBJ2-1
v_gene: TRBV7-3
CDR3aa: CASSFSWTPRDEQFF
CDR3nt: TGTGCCAGCAGCTTTTCTTGGACTCCGCGTGATGAGCAGTTCTTC

d_gene: -
abundance: -
j_gene: TRBJ1-1
v_gene: TRBV27
CDR3aa: CASSRGLGEAFF
CDR3nt: TGTGCCAGCTCTAGAGGATTGGGTGAAGCTTTCTTT

d_gene: TRBD1
abundance: -
j_gene: TRBJ2-3
v_gene: TRBV11-2
CDR3aa: CASSLRQGISYF
CDR3nt: TGTGCCAGCAGCCTGAGACAGGGTATCTCGTATTTT

d_gene: -
abundance: -
j_gene: TRBJ2-5
v_gene: TRBV27
CDR3aa: CASRSGLLEETQYF
CDR3nt: TGTGCCAGCAGGTCGGGTCTTTTGGAAGAGACCCAGTACTTC

d_gene: -
abundance: -
j_gene: TRBJ1-5
v_gene: TRBV29-1
CDR3aa: CSVVQGTGNQPQHF
CDR3nt: TGCAGCGTTGTCCAGGGGACGGGCAATCAGCCCCAGCATTTT

d_gene: -
abundance: -
j_gene: TRBJ2-3
v_gene: TRBV6-5
CDR3aa: CASSFDNTQYF
CDR3nt: TGTGCCAGCAGTTTCGATAATACGCAGTATTTT

d_gene: TRBD1
abundance: -
j_gene: TRBJ2-1
v_gene: TRBV11-2
CDR3aa: CASSSGQGAYNEQFF
CDR3nt: TGTGCCAGCAGCTCCGGACAGGGGGCCTACAATGAGCAGTTCTTC

d_gene: -
abundance: once
j_gene: TRBJ2-4
v_gene: TRBV27
CDR3aa: CASSERTGAKNIQYF
CDR3nt: TGTGCCAGCAGCGAAAGAACGGGAGCCAAAAACATTCAGTACTTC

d_gene: -
abundance: -
j_gene: TRBJ1-5
v_gene: TRBV5-4
CDR3aa: CASSLGGASNQPQHF
CDR3nt: TGTGCCAGCAGCTTGGGAGGAGCCAGCAATCAGCCCCAGCATTTT

d_gene: -
abundance: -
j_gene: TRBJ1-1
v_gene: TRBV23-1
CDR3aa: CASSQSNRDTEAFF
CDR3nt: TGCGCCAGCAGTCAATCGAACAGGGACACTGAAGCTTTCTTT

d_gene: -
abundance: -
j_gene: TRBJ1-1
v_gene: TRBV5-4
CDR3aa: CASSLGQPPTEAFF
CDR3nt: TGTGCCAGCAGCTTGGGACAGCCACCCACTGAAGCTTTCTTT

d_gene: -
abundance: -
j_gene: TRBJ1-1
v_gene: TRBV10-3
CDR3aa: CGASDHTEAFF
CDR3nt: TGTGGGGCTTCAGACCACACTGAAGCTTTCTTT

d_gene: -
abundance: -
j_gene: TRBJ1-5
v_gene: TRBV28
CDR3aa: CASSPTTRQPQHF
CDR3nt: TGTGCCAGCAGCCCAACCACTCGGCAGCCCCAGCATTTT

d_gene: -
abundance: -
j_gene: TRBJ2-1
v_gene: TRBV27
CDR3aa: CASSRGNEQFF
CDR3nt: TGTGCCAGCAGTCGGGGAAATGAGCAGTTCTTC

d_gene: TRBD2
abundance: -
j_gene: TRBJ2-3
v_gene: TRBV30
CDR3aa: CAWSVRGRGARDTQYF
CDR3nt: TGTGCCTGGAGTGTACGGGGGCGGGGGGCGAGAGATACGCAGTATTTT

d_gene: -
abundance: -
j_gene: TRBJ2-3
v_gene: TRBV28
CDR3aa: CASSRPAGTGTDTQYF
CDR3nt: TGTGCCAGCAGCCGGCCCGCCGGGACCGGCACAGATACGCAGTATTTT

d_gene: TRBD2
abundance: -
j_gene: TRBJ2-5
v_gene: TRBV11-2
CDR3aa: CASRTGTRSGETQYF
CDR3nt: TGTGCCAGCAGAACCGGGACTAGGAGTGGGGAGACCCAGTACTTC

d_gene: -
abundance: once
j_gene: TRBJ2-2
v_gene: TRBV15
CDR3aa: CATSREGHGTGELFF
CDR3nt: TGTGCCACCAGCAGAGAAGGACACGGCACCGGGGAGCTGTTTTTT

d_gene: TRBD2
abundance: -
j_gene: TRBJ2-1
v_gene: TRBV11-2
CDR3aa: CASSLGGGEQFF
CDR3nt: TGTGCCAGCAGCTTAGGCGGGGGTGAGCAGTTCTTC

d_gene: -
abundance: -
j_gene: TRBJ2-7
v_gene: TRBV11-2
CDR3aa: CASSPVRTPGHEQYF
CDR3nt: TGTGCCAGCAGCCCCGTTCGCACGCCTGGACACGAGCAGTACTTC

d_gene: TRBD1
abundance: -
j_gene: TRBJ1-2
v_gene: TRBV7-9
CDR3aa: CASSLGVRGQTTDYGYTF
CDR3nt: TGTGCCAGCAGCTTAGGGGTAAGGGGACAGACAACTGACTATGGCTACACCTTC

d_gene: TRBD2
abundance: -
j_gene: TRBJ2-1
v_gene: TRBV28
CDR3aa: CASSQTSGGSYNEQFF
CDR3nt: TGTGCCAGCAGTCAGACTAGCGGGGGATCCTACAATGAGCAGTTCTTC

d_gene: -
abundance: -
j_gene: TRBJ2-3
v_gene: TRBV13
CDR3aa: CASSQDRDTQYF
CDR3nt: TGTGCCAGCAGCCAAGATAGGGATACGCAGTATTTT

d_gene: TRBD2
abundance: -
j_gene: TRBJ2-3
v_gene: TRBV5-1
CDR3aa: CASSLESSGGADTQYF
CDR3nt: TGCGCCAGCAGCTTGGAAAGTAGCGGGGGTGCAGATACGCAGTATTTT

d_gene: TRBD2
abundance: once
j_gene: TRBJ2-1
v_gene: TRBV6-1
CDR3aa: CASSEEAGGPYEQFF
CDR3nt: TGTGCCAGCAGTGAAGAAGCGGGAGGGCCTTATGAGCAGTTCTTC

d_gene: -
abundance: -
j_gene: TRBJ1-5
v_gene: TRBV27
CDR3aa: CASSLSRTGQPQHF
CDR3nt: TGTGCCAGCAGTTTATCTCGGACGGGTCAGCCCCAGCATTTT

d_gene: -
abundance: -
j_gene: TRBJ2-7
v_gene: TRBV5-4
CDR3aa: CASSLAREVNEQYF
CDR3nt: TGTGCCAGCAGCTTGGCCAGGGAGGTCAACGAGCAGTACTTC

d_gene: TRBD2
abundance: -
j_gene: TRBJ2-2
v_gene: TRBV25-1
CDR3aa: CASSEAGGPDTGELFF
CDR3nt: TGTGCCAGCTCAGAAGCGGGAGGGCCAGACACCGGGGAGCTGTTTTTT

d_gene: -
abundance: -
j_gene: TRBJ1-3
v_gene: TRBV6-5
CDR3aa: CASRPYSGNTIYF
CDR3nt: TGTGCCAGCAGGCCCTACTCTGGAAACACCATATATTTT

d_gene: TRBD2
abundance: -
j_gene: TRBJ2-7
v_gene: TRBV4-1
CDR3aa: CASSPSGGLGTYEQYF
CDR3nt: TGCGCCAGTAGCCCTTCGGGGGGGTTGGGGACCTACGAGCAGTACTTC

d_gene: -
abundance: -
j_gene: TRBJ2-7
v_gene: TRBV11-2
CDR3aa: CASSSDYYEQYF
CDR3nt: TGTGCCAGCAGCTCGGACTACTACGAGCAGTACTTC

d_gene: -
abundance: -
j_gene: TRBJ2-5
v_gene: TRBV11-2
CDR3aa: CASSLDRYQETQYF
CDR3nt: TGTGCCAGCAGCTTAGATAGGTACCAAGAGACCCAGTACTTC

d_gene: -
abundance: -
j_gene: TRBJ2-1
v_gene: TRBV7-8
CDR3aa: CASSLGSHFLDTSLVEQFF
CDR3nt: TGTGCCAGCAGCTTAGGAAGTCACTTTCTCGATACCTCCCTCGTTGAGCAGTTCTTC

d_gene: -
abundance: few
j_gene: TRBJ1-2
v_gene: TRBV10-3
CDR3aa: CAIPFRGNYGYTF
CDR3nt: TGTGCCATTCCCTTTAGGGGGAACTATGGCTACACCTTC

d_gene: -
abundance: -
j_gene: TRBJ1-2
v_gene: TRBV21-1
CDR3aa: CASSPRGGTGGSCGYTF
CDR3nt: TGTGCCAGCAGCCCAAGGGGTGGGACAGGGGGCAGCTGTGGCTACACCTTC

d_gene: -
abundance: once
j_gene: TRBJ2-3
v_gene: TRBV9
CDR3aa: CASSVGQDTQYF
CDR3nt: TGTGCCAGCAGCGTAGGGCAAGATACGCAGTATTTT